This section outlines one T cell receptor beta chain sequence together with its context. V lost 2 bases, J lost 2 bases, and 12 bases stayed unmatched. Per the germline V gene, CDR1 is MNHEY and CDR2 is SMNVEV (reference sequence). This CDR3 spans 19 amino acids. The data belong to a study of OX40 agonist ivuxolimab in advanced cancers. Study information: Participants averaged approximately 65 years of age (range about 23 to 80) and were around 83% male. A history of anti-PD-1, anti-PD-L1 or anti-CTLA-4 therapy was acceptable, and approximately 40% had some. Patients achieving partial responses numbered three: one hepatocellular carcinoma case and two cutaneous melanoma cases.

Assay used: immunoSEQ multiplex PCR; TCRdb lists only in-frame clones, some missing. The data hold about 94,000 clones, with more than 85% observed a single time. The sample consisted of CD4+ or CD8+ T cells sorted from blood, taken in a trial of the OX40 agonist ivuxolimab. The sequence was obtained from an adult with an advanced solid tumor such as melanoma, head and neck, liver or kidney cancer. The chain links TRBV27 to TRBJ1-5; 10 bases are shared with TRBD1. The CDR3 bases are TGTGCCAGCAGTTTACTTGGGACAGGGGCAAAAATCGGCAATCAGCCCCAGCATTTT. It specifies CASSLLGTGAKIGNQPQHF.